This TCR beta chain was captured by sequencing in a study of regulatory T cells in long-lasting Graves disease. Remarks on this clonotype: The antigen remains undetermined.

CDR3 length equals 17 residues. V lost 2 bases, J lost 4 bases, and 23 bases lay in between. The germline CDR1 and CDR2 sequences are SQVTM and ANQGSEA. Building of the TCR beta libraries involved iRepertoire HTBI primers and Arm-PCR of CDR3 regions. TCRdb re-analysed the multiplex PCR reads in MiXCR, keeping a single row per CDR3 protein. This sample has 500,000 to 700,000 distinct CDR3 sequences, with around 32% found just once. Time point defined: persistent/refractory GD, antithyroid drugs over 5 years with positive TRAb. Generation of the TCR library employed RNA extracted from PBMCs. American Thyroid Association guidelines served as the basis for diagnosing Graves' disease. Study results and limitations: Limited sample numbers may have lowered accuracy. Graves' patients with persistent disease showed TCR diversity lower than patients newly diagnosed.

Sequenced here: peripheral blood mononuclear cells (PBMCs), sampled when the disease was refractory, from a patient treated with antithyroid drugs. The receptor was isolated from a female donor with Graves disease. V gene TRBV29-1 combines with J gene TRBJ1-2, with D possibly being TRBD1 (5 bases). CDR3 sequence: CSVEPKAGTESGYGYTF. The CDR3 DNA sequence: TGCAGCGTTGAACCGAAGGCAGGGACCGAATCGGGCTATGGCTACACCTTC.